What follows are 15 T cell receptor beta chains derived from one specimen sequenced in a study of T cell responses to AZD1222 COVID-19 vaccine. Repertoires were generated with immunoSEQ multiplex PCR, while TCRdb's copy carries only in-frame clones and drops some. The sample shows 65,000 to 80,000 clones, around 87% of them seen only once. The sequences come from peripheral blood, collected on day 0 of AZD1222 vaccination. Receptors originate from an adult in good health.

This chain uses TRBV29-1 with TRBJ2-7; 8 bases match TRBD2. The CDR3 is 13 amino acids. Germline-derived CDR1 and CDR2 are SQVTM and ANQGSEA. Germline trimming cut 4 bases from V and 0 bases from J; bases unmatched to any gene: 2. CDR3 nucleotide sequence: TGCAGCGTTGTAGCGGGAATCTCCTACGAGCAGTACTTC. Amino acids: CSVVAGISYEQYF.

The rearrangement uses TRBV5-5 and TRBJ1-2; maybe TRBD1 (6 bases). Trimming shortened V by 5 bases and J by 8 bases, and 25 bases separated the two germline ends. Germline CDR1 reads SGHKS; CDR2 reads YYEKEE (reference sequence). The CDR3 is 16 amino acids. CDR3 residues: CASRDEKKGGLSGYTF. The CDR3 DNA follows: TGTGCCAGCAGGGACGAAAAAAAAGGGGGATTGAGCGGCTACACCTTC.

J is TRBJ2-3 and V is TRBV19; D possibly corresponds to TRBD1 (6 bases). The germline V gene has CDR1 LNHDA and CDR2 SQIVND (reference sequence). The CDR3 is 14 amino acids. Trimming removed 4 bases at V and 7 bases at J, with 15 bases between. The CDR3 DNA reads TGTGCCAGTAGTAAGTGGACAGAGGAGAATACGCAGTATTTT. Amino acids: CASSKWTEENTQYF.

The chain links TRBV9 to TRBJ1-2; 7 bases are a match to TRBD1. The CDR3 has 18 residues. Germline values: CDR1 SGDLS, CDR2 YYNGEE. The junction had 13 bases not matched to a gene; V was cut back by 1 base and J by 1 base. The CDR3 here is CASSVTPSRGRDNYGYTF. As DNA, the CDR3 is TGTGCCAGCAGCGTAACCCCTTCAAGGGGGCGAGATAACTATGGCTACACCTTC.

The chain combines TRBV7-8 with TRBJ2-3; TRBD2 matches 9 bases. The CDR3 contains 18 residues. The germline gives CDR1 SGHVS, CDR2 FQNEAQ. Germline trimming cut 5 bases from V and 1 base from J; bases unmatched to any gene: 13. The CDR3 loop is CASSPVAGAQVGTDTQYF. The CDR3 coding sequence is TGTGCCAGCAGCCCTGTAGCGGGAGCCCAAGTAGGCACAGATACGCAGTATTTT.

This chain connects TRBV5-4 to TRBJ2-1, with 10 nucleotides matching TRBD2. The CDR3 contains 17 residues. V gave up 1 base and J gave up 9 bases; unmatched junction bases: 13. Germline CDR1 reads SGHNT; CDR2 reads YYREEE (reference sequence). The CDR3 sequence: CASSLLRRQREGPEQFF. CDR3 nucleotides: TGTGCCAGCAGCTTGTTAAGGAGGCAGCGGGAGGGCCCTGAGCAGTTCTTC.

The gene calls are TRBV5-4 and TRBJ2-7; D possibly corresponds to TRBD2 (7 bases). Germline V CDR1 and CDR2: SGHNT, YYREEE (reference sequence). The CDR3 totals 16 residues. Trimming left V 5 bases short and J 0 bases short, with 18 bases between. CDR3 in amino acids: CASSYRHRGGSYEQYF. The CDR3 DNA follows: TGTGCCAGCAGTTACCGACATAGGGGGGGCTCCTACGAGCAGTACTTC. Together with reference TRBV5-4 and TRBJ2-7, the CDR3 gives the full variable domain: ETGVTQSPTHLIKTRGQQVTLRCSSQSGHNTVSWYQQALGQGPQFIFQYYREEENGRGNFPPRFSGLQFPNYSSELNVNALELDDSALYLCASSYRHRGGSYEQYFGPGTRLTVT.

The chain carries TRBV3-1 (or the pseudogene TRBV3-2) and TRBJ1-4; D not certain. This CDR3 has 13 amino acids. V was trimmed by 4 bases and J by 3 bases, leaving 6 bases between them. Looked up from germline, CDR1 is LGHDT and CDR2 is YNNKEL (reference sequence). The CDR3 sequence: CASSPGPNEKLFF. The DNA for the CDR3 is TGTGCCAGCAGCCCCGGCCCTAATGAAAAACTGTTTTTT.

The chain joins TRBV29-1 to TRBJ2-7; D gene unclear. The CDR3 totals 13 residues. Germline assignment: CDR1 SQVTM and CDR2 ANQGSEA. V shed 6 bases and J shed 8 bases, with 20 bases lying between them. The CDR3 coding sequence is TGCAGCGTATGTCAGACATGGGCCTCTCAGCAGTACTTC. Its translation: CSVCQTWASQQYF.

This clone was recorded a few times. This chain connects TRBV2 to TRBJ2-7, with D unclear. V was pared by 6 bases and J by 0 bases, with 15 bases between. CDR1 is SNHLY, CDR2 FYNNEI, per germline. There are 15 residues in the CDR3. The chain's CDR3 is CASREWWQPSYEQYF. The CDR3 DNA follows: TGTGCCAGCAGGGAATGGTGGCAGCCCTCCTACGAGCAGTACTTC.

The CDR3 DNA is TGTGCCAGCAGCCCTGTTTGGGAAGGAGAGACCCAGTACTTC. Translated, it gives CASSPVWEGETQYF. The genes are TRBV5-5 and TRBJ2-5, with no clear D. With 4 bases removed from V and 4 bases from J, the gap between germline ends came to 14 bases. Germline values: CDR1 SGHKS, CDR2 YYEKEE (reference sequence). There are 14 residues in the CDR3.

The CDR3 sequence: CANPDSFYGYTF. In nucleotides, the CDR3 is TGTGCCAACCCGGACAGCTTCTATGGCTACACCTTC. The chain carries TRBV7-3 and TRBJ1-2; the D gene is possibly TRBD1 (6 bases). The CDR3 length is 12 residues. In germline, CDR1 is SGHTA, CDR2 FQGTGA. V dropped 10 bases and J dropped 4 bases, with 13 bases sitting between them. Full variable domain (outside the CDR3, taken from reference TRBV7-3 and TRBJ1-2): GAGVSQTPSNKVTEKGKYVELRCDPISGHTALYWYRQSLGQGPEFLIYFQGTGAADDSGLPNDRFFAVRPEGSVSTLKIQRTERGDSAVYLCANPDSFYGYTFGSGTRLTVV.

This clone was found once. The gene calls are TRBV12-3 or TRBV12-4 and TRBJ2-7; D possibly corresponds to TRBD2 (5 bases). This CDR3 contains 13 residues. V was pared by 6 bases and J by 3 bases, with 12 bases between. The CDR3: CASRVAGYYEQYF. The CDR3 DNA is TGTGCCAGCAGGGTTGCGGGTTACTACGAGCAGTACTTC.

This rearrangement joins TRBV5-1 to TRBJ1-2; 9 positions agree with TRBD1. Trimming took 6 bases from V and 8 from J; bases not matched to a gene: 8. Germline V gene data show CDR1 as SGHRS and CDR2 as YFSETQ. This CDR3 has 13 residues. This CDR3 reads CASTEGQGVGYTF. The CDR3 DNA follows: TGCGCCAGCACCGAGGGACAGGGAGTAGGCTACACCTTC.

In this sample, this clone turned up once. The chain couples TRBV10-2 to TRBJ2-5, with D hard to call. The V end was cut by 6 bases, the J end by 0 bases, with 11 bases between. Germline CDR1 reads WSHSY; CDR2 reads SAAADI. The CDR3 runs to 14 residues. Here the CDR3 reads CASRLAAYQETQYF. The CDR3 coding sequence is TGCGCCAGCAGGCTGGCAGCGTACCAAGAGACCCAGTACTTC.